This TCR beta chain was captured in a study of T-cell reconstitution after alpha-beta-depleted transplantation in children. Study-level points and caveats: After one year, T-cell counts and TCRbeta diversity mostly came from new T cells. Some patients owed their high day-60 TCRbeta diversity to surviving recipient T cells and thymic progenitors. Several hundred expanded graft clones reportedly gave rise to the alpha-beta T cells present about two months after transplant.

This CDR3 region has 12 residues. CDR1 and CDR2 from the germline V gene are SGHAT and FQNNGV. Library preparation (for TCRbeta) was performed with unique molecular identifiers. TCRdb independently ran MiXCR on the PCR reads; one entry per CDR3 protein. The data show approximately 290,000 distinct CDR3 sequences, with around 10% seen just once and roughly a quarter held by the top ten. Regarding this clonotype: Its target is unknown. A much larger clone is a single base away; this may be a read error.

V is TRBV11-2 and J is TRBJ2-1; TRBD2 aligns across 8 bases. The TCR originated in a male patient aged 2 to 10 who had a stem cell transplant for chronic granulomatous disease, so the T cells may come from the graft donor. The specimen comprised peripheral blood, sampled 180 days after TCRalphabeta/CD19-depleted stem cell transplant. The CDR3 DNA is TGTGCCTGCAGCCCGGGGGGGGCGGGGGCGATCTTC. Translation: CACSPGGAGAIF.